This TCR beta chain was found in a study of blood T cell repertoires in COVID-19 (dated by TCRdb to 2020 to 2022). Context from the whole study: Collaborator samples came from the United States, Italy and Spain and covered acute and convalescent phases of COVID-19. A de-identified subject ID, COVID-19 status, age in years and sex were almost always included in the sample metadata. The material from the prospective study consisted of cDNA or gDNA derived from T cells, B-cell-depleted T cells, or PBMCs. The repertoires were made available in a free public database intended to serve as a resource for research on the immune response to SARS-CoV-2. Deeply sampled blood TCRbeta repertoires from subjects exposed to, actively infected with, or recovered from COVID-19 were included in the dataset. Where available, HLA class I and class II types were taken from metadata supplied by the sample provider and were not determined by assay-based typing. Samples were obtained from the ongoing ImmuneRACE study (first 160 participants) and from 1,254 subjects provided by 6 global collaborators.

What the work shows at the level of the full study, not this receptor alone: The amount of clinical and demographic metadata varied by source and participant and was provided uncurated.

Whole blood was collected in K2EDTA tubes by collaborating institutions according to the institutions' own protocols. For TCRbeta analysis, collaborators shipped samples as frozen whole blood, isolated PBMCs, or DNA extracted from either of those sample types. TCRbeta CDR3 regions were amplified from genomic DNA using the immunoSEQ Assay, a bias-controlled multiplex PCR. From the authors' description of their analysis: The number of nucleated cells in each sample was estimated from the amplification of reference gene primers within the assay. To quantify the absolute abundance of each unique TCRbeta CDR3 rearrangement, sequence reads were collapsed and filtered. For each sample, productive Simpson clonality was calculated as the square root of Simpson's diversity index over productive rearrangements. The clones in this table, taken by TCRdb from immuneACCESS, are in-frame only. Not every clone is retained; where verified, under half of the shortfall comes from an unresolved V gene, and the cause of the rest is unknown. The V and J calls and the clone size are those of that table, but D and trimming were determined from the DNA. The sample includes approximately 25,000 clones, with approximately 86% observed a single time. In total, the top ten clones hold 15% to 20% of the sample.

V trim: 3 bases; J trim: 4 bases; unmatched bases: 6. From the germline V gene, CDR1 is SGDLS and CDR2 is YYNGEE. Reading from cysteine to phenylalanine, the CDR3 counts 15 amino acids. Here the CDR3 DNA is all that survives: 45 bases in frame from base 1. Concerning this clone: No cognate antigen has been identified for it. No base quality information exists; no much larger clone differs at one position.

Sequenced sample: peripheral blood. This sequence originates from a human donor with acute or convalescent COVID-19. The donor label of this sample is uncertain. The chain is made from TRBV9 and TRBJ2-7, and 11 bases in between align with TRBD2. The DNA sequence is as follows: TGTGCCAGCAGCGCCACTAGCGGGAGTATGTACGAGCAGTACTTC. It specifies CASSATSGSMYEQYF.